The clone carrying this T cell receptor (beta chain) was seen just once. The antigen remains unidentified. In germline, CDR1 is LNHDA, CDR2 SQIVND (reference sequence). The CDR3 runs to 15 residues. V was trimmed by 5 bases and J by 2 bases, leaving 13 bases between them. The data were obtained in a study of T cell repertoires in ileal Crohn's disease. Time point noted: neoterminal ileum biopsy at postoperative endoscopy, about 6 months after surgery. Notes on the study in general: All patients with clonality above 26.8% had endoscopic recurrence. Compared with CD4 T cells, sorted CD8 cells carried more expanded clones.

Repertoires were generated with immunoSEQ multiplex PCR, while TCRdb's copy carries only in-frame clones and drops some. The sample consists of 55,000 to 65,000 clones, roughly 91% of them appearing once. The clonotype comes from an adult with Crohn's disease. J is TRBJ1-5 and V is TRBV19; no firm D call. Sequencing was performed on ileal tissue. The CDR3 DNA reads as TGTGCCAGTAGTGAAGGAGGCTATCGCAATCAGCCCCAGCATTTT. It specifies CASSEGGYRNQPQHF.